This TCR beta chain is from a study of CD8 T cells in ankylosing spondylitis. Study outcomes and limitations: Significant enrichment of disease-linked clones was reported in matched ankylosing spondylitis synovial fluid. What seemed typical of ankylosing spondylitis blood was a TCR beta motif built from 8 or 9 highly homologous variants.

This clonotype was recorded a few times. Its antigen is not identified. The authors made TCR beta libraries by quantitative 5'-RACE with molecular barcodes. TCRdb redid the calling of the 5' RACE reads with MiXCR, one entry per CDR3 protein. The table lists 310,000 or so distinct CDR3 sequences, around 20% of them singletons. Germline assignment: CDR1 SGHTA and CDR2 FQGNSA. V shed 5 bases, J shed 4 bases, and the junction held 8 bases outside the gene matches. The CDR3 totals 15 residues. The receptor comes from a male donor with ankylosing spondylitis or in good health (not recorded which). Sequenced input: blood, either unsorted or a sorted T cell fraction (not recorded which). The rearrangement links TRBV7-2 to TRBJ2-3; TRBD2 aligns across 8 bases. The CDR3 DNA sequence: TGTGCCAGCAGCCAGATGGGACTAGAAGCAGATACGCAGTATTTT. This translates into CASSQMGLEADTQYF.